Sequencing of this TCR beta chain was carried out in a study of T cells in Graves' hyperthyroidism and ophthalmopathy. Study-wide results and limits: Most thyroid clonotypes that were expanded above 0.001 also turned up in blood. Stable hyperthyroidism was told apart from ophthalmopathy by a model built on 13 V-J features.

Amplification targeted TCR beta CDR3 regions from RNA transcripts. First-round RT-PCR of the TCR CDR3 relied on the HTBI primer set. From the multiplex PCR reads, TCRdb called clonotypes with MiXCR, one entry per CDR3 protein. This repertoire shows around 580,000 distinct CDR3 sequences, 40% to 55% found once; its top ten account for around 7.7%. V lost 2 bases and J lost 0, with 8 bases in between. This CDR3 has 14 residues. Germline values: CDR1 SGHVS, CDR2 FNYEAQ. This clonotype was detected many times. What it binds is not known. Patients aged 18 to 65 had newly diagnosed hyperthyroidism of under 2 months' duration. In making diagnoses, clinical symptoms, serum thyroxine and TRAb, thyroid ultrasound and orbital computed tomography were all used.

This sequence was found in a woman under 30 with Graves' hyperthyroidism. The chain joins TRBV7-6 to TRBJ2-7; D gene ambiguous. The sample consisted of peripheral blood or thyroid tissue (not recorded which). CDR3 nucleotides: TGTGCCAGCAGCTTAAGCCCCGGCTCCTACGAGCAGTACTTC. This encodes CASSLSPGSYEQYF.